This TCR beta chain was sequenced during a study of T cell repertoires in cytomegalovirus infection. Whole-study context: Through public TCR beta signatures, both CMV infection and matching HLA type were indicated.

Study-level results: Carriers of CMV and the relevant HLA type were discriminated by public TCR beta frequency.

The CDR3 spans 12 residues. Germline V lookup: CDR1 LNHDA, CDR2 SQIVND (reference sequence). Trimming shortened V by 1 base and J by 5 bases, and 4 bases separated the two germline ends. This clonotype appeared many times. Antigen unknown. TCRdb used MiXCR to reprocess the reads, holding one entry per CDR3 protein. The data show 200,000 to 300,000 distinct CDR3 sequences, with roughly 12% seen just once and roughly 1.7% held by the top ten. The V gene is TRBV19, the J gene TRBJ2-3; D call uncertain. Sequenced input: PBMCs. This TCR came from a human donor in good health (CMV status not recorded). Some clones in this sample may be carry-over from other donors' samples. The CDR3 loop reads CASSIGIDTQYF. The CDR3 DNA reads TGTGCCAGTAGTATAGGAATAGATACGCAGTATTTT.